The 19 T cell receptor beta chains below were found in one sample sequenced in a study of PD-1 blockade in classical Hodgkin lymphoma. Some clones are missing from TCRdb's copy, which holds only in-frame ones; the method was immunoSEQ multiplex PCR. The sample lists under 110,000 clones, 75% to 90% occurring once. There was relapse after autologous stem cell transplantation in every patient, and there was variation in brentuximab vedotin exposure. Sequencing used peripheral blood mononuclear cells (PBMCs), obtained before the second cycle of nivolumab. The receptor set was obtained from a human donor with classical Hodgkin lymphoma.

The genes are TRBV11-2 and TRBJ2-5; D possibly uses TRBD1 or TRBD2 (5 bases each). The CDR3 is 14 amino acids. V shed 5 bases and J shed 3 bases, with 13 bases lying between them. From germline, CDR1 is SGHAT and CDR2 FQNNGV. The CDR3 DNA reads TGTGCCAGCAGCCCTTGGGGGTTGGAAGAGACCCAGTACTTC. This codes for CASSPWGLEETQYF.

The V call is TRBV7-9, the J call TRBJ1-2, with TRBD1 matching 7 bases. The germline V gene encodes CDR1 SEHNR and CDR2 FQNEAQ (reference sequence). V shed 2 bases, J shed 6 bases, and the junction held 6 bases outside the gene matches. This CDR3 is 14 amino acids long. The CDR3 nucleotides read TGTGCCAGCAGCTTAATCACAGGGGTGAATGGCTACACCTTC. This translates into CASSLITGVNGYTF.

This chain links TRBV5-4 with TRBJ1-2; D is possibly TRBD1 (5 bases). Germline V gene lookup returns CDR1 SGHNT and CDR2 YYREEE (reference sequence). This CDR3 region has 15 residues. Trimming took 4 bases from V and 4 from J, leaving 17 bases between them. This CDR3 is CASSQETGFIYGYTF. The CDR3 DNA follows: TGTGCCAGCAGCCAGGAAACAGGTTTCATCTATGGCTACACCTTC.

The chain uses TRBV14 and TRBJ1-5; weak D call: TRBD1 (5 bases). Trimming took 1 base from V and 11 from J, leaving 15 bases between them. The germline V gene encodes CDR1 SGHDN and CDR2 FVKESK. CDR3 length equals 14 residues. The CDR3 is CASSQGEGWGTQHF. CDR3 DNA: TGTGCCAGCAGCCAAGGGGAGGGGTGGGGGACCCAGCATTTT.

The chain is built from TRBV19 and TRBJ2-1; 8 positions agree with TRBD2. CDR1 is LNHDA, CDR2 SQIVND, per germline (reference sequence). Trimming removed 6 bases from V and 1 base from J; junction bases left unmatched: 14. The CDR3 contains 18 residues. The CDR3 DNA is TGTGCCAGTAGCCCCTGGGACGGGAGGGGGTCTTCCTACAATGAGCAGTTCTTC. Its translation: CASSPWDGRGSSYNEQFF.

This chain links TRBV11-2 with TRBJ1-6; D remains ambiguous. V shed 3 bases and J shed 10 bases, with 7 bases lying between them. Germline V gene sequence: CDR1 SGHAT, CDR2 FQNNGV. The length of the CDR3 is 12 residues. Here the CDR3 DNA reads TGTGCCAGCAGCTTCGGGAACTCACCCCTCCACTTT. Translating it yields CASSFGNSPLHF.

The rearrangement joins TRBV4-3 to TRBJ2-5; D is uncertain. Germline V gene lookup returns CDR1 LGHNA and CDR2 YSLEER. Trimming took 3 bases from V and 2 from J, leaving 7 bases between them. CDR3 length: 13 residues. Written as DNA, the CDR3 is TGCGCCAGCAGCCAGCTACAGCAAGAGACCCAGTACTTC. It is translated as CASSQLQQETQYF.

This clone has a handful of counts. The V call is TRBV27, the J call TRBJ2-2; TRBD2 agrees at 11 bases. The length of the CDR3 is 14 residues. V shed 2 bases, J shed 7 bases, and the junction held 0 bases outside the gene matches. Germline V gene sequence: CDR1 MNHEY, CDR2 SMNVEV (reference sequence). The CDR3 here is CASSLLAGGGELFF. The DNA for the CDR3 is TGTGCCAGCAGTTTACTAGCGGGGGGCGGGGAGCTGTTTTTT.

V is TRBV27 and J is TRBJ2-1; 13 bases match TRBD2. The CDR3 is made up of 15 amino acids. Looked up from germline, CDR1 is MNHEY and CDR2 is SMNVEV (reference sequence). V lost 2 bases and J lost 10; bases outside the gene matches: 5. CDR3 bases: TGTGCCAGCAGTTTAGGGACTAGCGGGGTAGGGGAGCAGTTCTTC. Translated, it gives CASSLGTSGVGEQFF.

The chain carries TRBV11-3 and TRBJ2-3, with a tentative D call TRBD1 (6 bases). Trimming stripped 3 bases from V and 5 bases from J, with 12 bases between. The CDR3 sequence is 14 residues long. Germline V CDR1 and CDR2: SGHNT, YENEEA. The CDR3 region has the DNA TGTGCCAGCAGCTTCAGCCACAGGGAAGATACGCAGTATTTT. Its protein is CASSFSHREDTQYF.

This chain connects TRBV14 to TRBJ1-1; 10 bases are a match to TRBD1. This CDR3 spans 17 amino acids. Germline loops: CDR1 SGHDN, CDR2 FVKESK. The junction had 13 bases not matched to a gene; V was cut back by 5 bases and J by 4 bases. The CDR3 coding sequence is TGTGCCAGCAGCTCGCGACAGGGGGCCTTTTCGTTCACTGAAGCTTTCTTT. Translating gives CASSSRQGAFSFTEAFF.

This chain uses TRBV4-1 with TRBJ2-4; tentatively, D is TRBD2 (6 bases). The CDR3 loop spans 17 amino acids. V was shortened by 1 base and J by 2 bases, with 15 bases between the two germline ends. Germline V CDR1 and CDR2: MGHRA, YSYEKL. DNA for the CDR3: TGCGCCAGCAGCCAAGCCGGGGGACCTCCAACCAAAAACATTCAGTACTTC. It encodes CASSQAGGPPTKNIQYF.

The DNA for the CDR3 is TGTGCCAGCAGCGCCGGGACAGGGGCCTACGAGCAGTACTTC. Amino acid sequence: CASSAGTGAYEQYF. The V and J genes are TRBV4-2 and TRBJ2-7; 10 bases fit TRBD1. The trim removed 5 bases at V and 2 bases at J, leaving 3 bases unmatched. The CDR3 totals 14 residues. Germline CDR1 is LGHNA and CDR2 is YNFKEQ.

The chain has TRBV7-9 and TRBJ2-1, with D possibly being TRBD2 (7 bases). V was cut by 5 bases and J by 5 bases, with 16 bases left in between. This CDR3 spans 15 amino acids. The V gene's germline CDR1 is SEHNR and CDR2 FQNEAQ (reference sequence). CDR3 protein: CASSPRGGENNEQFF. The CDR3 DNA is TGTGCCAGCAGCCCTAGGGGGGGGGAGAACAATGAGCAGTTCTTC.

CDR3 sequence reads: CASSFRGENTEAFF. In DNA, the CDR3 is TGTGCCAGCAGCTTTAGGGGGGAGAACACTGAAGCTTTCTTT. The genes are TRBV7-2 and TRBJ1-1; tentatively, D is TRBD1 (6 bases). Trimming pared 3 bases from V and 1 base from J, leaving 9 bases between. The CDR3 runs 14 residues. CDR1 is SGHTA, CDR2 FQGNSA, per germline. The variable domain in full, completed from reference TRBV7-2 and TRBJ1-1, reads GAGVSQSPSNKVTEKGKDVELRCDPISGHTALYWYRQSLGQGLEFLIYFQGNSAPDKSGLPSDRFSAERTGGSVSTLTIQRTQQEDSAVYLCASSFRGENTEAFFGQGTRLTVV.

The chain carries TRBV9 and TRBJ2-3; tentative D call: TRBD1 (5 bases). Germline lookup yields CDR1 SGDLS and CDR2 YYNGEE. This CDR3 region has 15 residues. V was trimmed by 0 bases and J by 0 bases, leaving 8 bases between them. CDR3 residues: CASSVGTPSTDTQYF. For the CDR3, the DNA is TGTGCCAGCAGCGTAGGGACACCAAGCACAGATACGCAGTATTTT.

In regard to this clone: The junction and the germline gene differ at one end; a read error may be behind it. This chain links TRBV27 with TRBJ2-6; no reliable D call. The CDR3 sequence is 13 residues long. CDR1 is MNHEY, CDR2 SMNVEV, per germline (reference sequence). The CDR3 sequence is CTRDTSGANVLTF. The CDR3 nucleotides read TGCACGAGAGATACCTCTGGGGCCAACGTCCTGACTTTC. The variable domain in full, completed from reference TRBV27 and TRBJ2-6, reads EAQVTQNPRYLITVTGKKLTVTCSQNMNHEYMSWYRQDPGLGLRQIYYSMNVEVTDKGDVPEGYKVSRKEKRNFPLILESPSPNQTSLYFCTRDTSGANVLTFGAGSRLTVL.

This clone came up once. The chain couples TRBV9 to TRBJ1-5; D uncertain. This CDR3 contains 16 residues. The germline gives CDR1 SGDLS, CDR2 YYNGEE. Trimming cost V 0 bases and J 3 bases, with 13 bases left between them. As DNA, the CDR3 is TGTGCCAGCAGCGTAGCTCCCTCAGAGCACAATCAGCCCCAGCATTTT. Translation gives CASSVAPSEHNQPQHF.

The V call is TRBV11-2, the J call TRBJ2-1; 14 bases match TRBD2. V dropped 5 bases and J dropped 5; count of bases not matched to a gene: 5. Germline V CDR1 and CDR2: SGHAT, FQNNGV. The CDR3 totals 16 residues. CDR3 DNA sequence: TGTGCCAGCAGCCAACGGACTAGCGGGGGGAACAATGAGCAGTTCTTC. This gives the protein CASSQRTSGGNNEQFF.